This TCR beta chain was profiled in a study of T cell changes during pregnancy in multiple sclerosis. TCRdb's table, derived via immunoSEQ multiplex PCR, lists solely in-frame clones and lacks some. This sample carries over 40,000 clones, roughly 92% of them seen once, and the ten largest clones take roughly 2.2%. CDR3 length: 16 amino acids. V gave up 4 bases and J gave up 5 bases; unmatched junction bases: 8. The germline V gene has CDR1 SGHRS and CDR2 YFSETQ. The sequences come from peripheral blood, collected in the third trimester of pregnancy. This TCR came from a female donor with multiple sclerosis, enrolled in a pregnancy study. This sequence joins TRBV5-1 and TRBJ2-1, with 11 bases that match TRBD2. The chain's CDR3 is CASSRDGTSGHNEQFF. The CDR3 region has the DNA TGCGCCAGCAGCCGGGATGGGACTAGCGGACACAATGAGCAGTTCTTC. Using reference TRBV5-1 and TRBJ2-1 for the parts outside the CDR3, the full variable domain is KAGVTQTPRYLIKTRGQQVTLSCSPISGHRSVSWYQQTPGQGLQFLFEYFSETQRNKGNFPGRFSGRQFSNSRSEMNVSTLELGDSALYLCASSRDGTSGHNEQFFGPGTRLTVL.